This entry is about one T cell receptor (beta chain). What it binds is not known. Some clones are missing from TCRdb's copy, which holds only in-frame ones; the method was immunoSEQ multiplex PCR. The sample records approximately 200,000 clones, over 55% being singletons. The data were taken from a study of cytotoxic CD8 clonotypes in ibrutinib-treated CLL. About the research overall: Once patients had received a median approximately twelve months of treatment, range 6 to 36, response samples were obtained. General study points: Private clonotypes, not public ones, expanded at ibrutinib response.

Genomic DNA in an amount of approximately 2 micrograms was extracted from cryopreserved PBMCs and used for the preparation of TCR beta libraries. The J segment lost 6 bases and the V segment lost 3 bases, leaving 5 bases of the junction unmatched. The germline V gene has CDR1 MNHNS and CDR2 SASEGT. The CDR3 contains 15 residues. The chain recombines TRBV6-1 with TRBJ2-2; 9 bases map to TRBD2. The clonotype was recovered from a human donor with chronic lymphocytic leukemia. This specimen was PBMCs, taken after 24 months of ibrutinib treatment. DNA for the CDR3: TGTGCCAGCAGTGAGCCGGGACTAGCCCCCGGGGAGCTGTTTTTT. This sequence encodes CASSEPGLAPGELFF.